These T cell receptor beta chains were read from a single sample in a study of blood T cell repertoires in COVID-19. The method was immunoSEQ multiplex PCR; TCRdb's version includes in-frame clones alone and lacks a portion of them. The sample lists about 140,000 clones; about 86% were seen once. The sample taken for sequencing was peripheral blood. The receptors were sampled from a human donor in a cohort sampled during active COVID-19. Each CDR3 is given without its conserved first and last residue.

>TRBV3-1/TRBV3-2|TRBJ2-3
ASSQARQGAYTQY
>TRBV9|TRBJ2-4
ASSVAPGGNIQY
>TRBV27|TRBJ1-5
ASRLAGANQPQH
>TRBV24-1|TRBJ2-1
ATSDSRTSGGAHNEQF
>TRBV2|TRBJ1-2
ASSETGNYGYT
>TRBV24-1|TRBJ2-1
ATSPRTRTERTSGGPGEQF
>TRBV5-6|TRBJ1-1
ASSYQGRNTEAF
>TRBV20-1|TRBJ1-3
SASKHGNTIY
>TRBV5-1|TRBJ2-1
ASSLDPGRSNEQF
>TRBV6-5|TRBJ2-7
ASSRGTGVYEQY
>TRBV2|TRBJ2-2
ASSPGTGYTGELF
>TRBV2|TRBJ2-5
ASSVRGSPN
>TRBV15|TRBJ2-1
ATSILFHEQF
>TRBV6-5|TRBJ1-1
ASSRDRGRVTEAF
>TRBV19|TRBJ1-3
ASSTKPGTGWSGNTIY
>TRBV2|TRBJ1-5
ASSESGYQPQH
>TRBV7-9|TRBJ2-7
ASSPIGTAYEQY
>TRBV27|TRBJ1-2
ASSLSRASNGYT
>TRBV10-1|TRBJ1-6
ASSESGGLWNSPLH
>TRBV7-8|TRBJ2-2
ASSSRSQGPINTGELF
>TRBV27|TRBJ1-2
ASSLRIRDTVNYGYT
>TRBV28|TRBJ2-7
ASSFRGAPYEQY
>TRBV19|TRBJ2-5
ASSFSGGETQY
>TRBV5-4|TRBJ2-2
ASSSERGPNTGELF
>TRBV9|TRBJ1-5
ASSSHGGAQPQH
>TRBV7-3|TRBJ1-2
ASSPNGNYGYT
>TRBV19|TRBJ1-3
ASKTGVGNTIY
>TRBV9|TRBJ1-3
ASSPRGPKESSGNTIY
>TRBV18|TRBJ2-7
ASSLSPGLSYEQY
>TRBV11-1|TRBJ2-3
ASTPRIAGGDTQY
>TRBV7-2|TRBJ2-7
ASSYYGGTYEQY
>TRBV5-1|TRBJ2-1
ASSPTGSSYNEQF
>TRBV6-1|TRBJ1-2
ASSEASGEWYGYT
>TRBV4-1|TRBJ2-7
ASSQMRDFPYEQY
>TRBV5-4|TRBJ1-2
ASSPSRDRANYGYT